A selection of T cell receptor beta chains follows, all from one sample in a study of blood T cell repertoires in COVID-19. The repertoire was sequenced with immunoSEQ multiplex PCR; TCRdb's copy has only in-frame clones and lacks some. In the table there are about 110,000 clones, 72% of which are singletons. Input material: peripheral blood. The source is an older woman with acute or convalescent COVID-19. Each CDR3 is given with its conserved first and last residue. Each record gives: D gene, clone size, V gene, J gene, CDR3 length, CDR3 DNA, CDR3 protein. D genes are given only for firm matches. The size field is filled for only some rows; it gives once, few, many or a size class.

d_call: NA; clone_size: few; v_call: TRBV3-1/TRBV3-2; j_call: TRBJ1-6; cdr3_length: 14; cdr3_nt: TGTGCCAGCAGCCAAAACAGGAATAATTCACCCCTCCACTTT; cdr3_aa: CASSQNRNNSPLHF
d_call: NA; clone_size: NA; v_call: TRBV7-2; j_call: TRBJ1-1; cdr3_length: 13; cdr3_nt: TGTGCCAGCAGCCCAGGGATGAACACTGAAGCTTTCTTT; cdr3_aa: CASSPGMNTEAFF
d_call: TRBD2; clone_size: NA; v_call: TRBV2; j_call: TRBJ2-2; cdr3_length: 16; cdr3_nt: TGTGCCAGCAGTGACGAGCGGGGGAGGAACACCGGGGAGCTGTTTTTT; cdr3_aa: CASSDERGRNTGELFF
d_call: TRBD1; clone_size: NA; v_call: TRBV12-5; j_call: TRBJ2-1; cdr3_length: 16; cdr3_nt: TGTGCTAGTGGTTTGATCGGGACAGGGGCTACCAATGAGCAGTTCTTC; cdr3_aa: CASGLIGTGATNEQFF
d_call: TRBD1; clone_size: once; v_call: TRBV7-2; j_call: TRBJ1-1; cdr3_length: 16; cdr3_nt: TGTGCCAGCAGAGATCCGGGACAGGGGGCCGGCACTGAAGCTTTCTTT; cdr3_aa: CASRDPGQGAGTEAFF
d_call: TRBD1; clone_size: NA; v_call: TRBV24-1; j_call: TRBJ2-7; cdr3_length: 15; cdr3_nt: TGTGCCACCAGTGACCCGGGACAGGACACCTGGAAGCAGTACTTC; cdr3_aa: CATSDPGQDTWKQYF
d_call: NA; clone_size: NA; v_call: TRBV13; j_call: TRBJ1-1; cdr3_length: 17; cdr3_nt: TGTGCCAGCAGCTTAGTCGGTCGGGTTGGGTTGATGGCTGAAGCTTTCTTT; cdr3_aa: CASSLVGRVGLMAEAFF
d_call: NA; clone_size: NA; v_call: TRBV28; j_call: TRBJ1-1; cdr3_length: 16; cdr3_nt: TGTGCCAGCAGTTTAGTCCGAGGGGGGGGCAACACTGAAGCTTTCTTT; cdr3_aa: CASSLVRGGGNTEAFF
d_call: TRBD1; clone_size: once; v_call: TRBV3-1/TRBV3-2; j_call: TRBJ1-1; cdr3_length: 14; cdr3_nt: TGTGCCAGCAGCCCCCAGGGGGTCAACACTGAAGCTTTCTTT; cdr3_aa: CASSPQGVNTEAFF
d_call: TRBD2; clone_size: NA; v_call: TRBV19; j_call: TRBJ2-1; cdr3_length: 19; cdr3_nt: TGTGCCAGTAGTATCAGGAGGGCTAGCGGGGGGAGCTCCTACAATGAGCAGTTCTTC; cdr3_aa: CASSIRRASGGSSYNEQFF
d_call: NA; clone_size: NA; v_call: TRBV2; j_call: TRBJ1-6; cdr3_length: 12; cdr3_nt: TGTGCCAGCAGTGCGCGGATCAGGGGCCTCCACTTT; cdr3_aa: CASSARIRGLHF
d_call: NA; clone_size: NA; v_call: TRBV7-9; j_call: TRBJ2-2; cdr3_length: 14; cdr3_nt: TGTGCCAGCAGTTTAGGGCGGAGCACCGGGGAGCTGTTTTTT; cdr3_aa: CASSLGRSTGELFF
d_call: NA; clone_size: NA; v_call: TRBV28; j_call: TRBJ1-3; cdr3_length: 13; cdr3_nt: TGTGCCAGCAGTTTTCCAGGGAGAAACACCATATATTTT; cdr3_aa: CASSFPGRNTIYF
d_call: TRBD1; clone_size: NA; v_call: TRBV6-2/TRBV6-3; j_call: TRBJ1-2; cdr3_length: 14; cdr3_nt: TGTGCCAGCAGTGGTCACCGGGACAGCAGGGGCTACACCTTC; cdr3_aa: CASSGHRDSRGYTF
d_call: NA; clone_size: NA; v_call: TRBV5-6; j_call: TRBJ1-5; cdr3_length: 15; cdr3_nt: TGTGCCAGCAGCCGGGTGGGGGGGCAAGATCAGCCCCAGCATTTT; cdr3_aa: CASSRVGGQDQPQHF
d_call: TRBD2; clone_size: NA; v_call: TRBV19; j_call: TRBJ2-7; cdr3_length: 14; cdr3_nt: TGTGCCAGTAGTATCGCTAGCGGTTTCTACGAGCAGTACTTC; cdr3_aa: CASSIASGFYEQYF
d_call: TRBD1; clone_size: few; v_call: TRBV10-3; j_call: TRBJ1-3; cdr3_length: 13; cdr3_nt: TGTGCCACAGCGGACAGGGCTGGAAACACCATATATTTT; cdr3_aa: CATADRAGNTIYF
d_call: NA; clone_size: NA; v_call: TRBV7-2; j_call: TRBJ1-2; cdr3_length: 16; cdr3_nt: TGTGCCAGCAGCCCTCCCGGGGTTCACCCTAACTATGGCTACACCTTC; cdr3_aa: CASSPPGVHPNYGYTF
d_call: NA; clone_size: once; v_call: TRBV9; j_call: TRBJ2-4; cdr3_length: 14; cdr3_nt: TGTGCCAGCAGCCCGGGAGTAGCCAAAAACATTCAGTACTTC; cdr3_aa: CASSPGVAKNIQYF
d_call: NA; clone_size: NA; v_call: TRBV21-1; j_call: TRBJ1-5; cdr3_length: 15; cdr3_nt: TGTGCCAGCAGCAAAGGGACAGGAAGCAATCAGCCCCAGCATTTT; cdr3_aa: CASSKGTGSNQPQHF
d_call: NA; clone_size: NA; v_call: TRBV12-5; j_call: TRBJ2-7; cdr3_length: 13; cdr3_nt: TGTGCTAGTCGGGTCGAGGGATATGGGGAGCAGTACTTC; cdr3_aa: CASRVEGYGEQYF
d_call: NA; clone_size: NA; v_call: TRBV3-1/TRBV3-2; j_call: TRBJ1-6; cdr3_length: 15; cdr3_nt: TGTGCCAGCAGCCAAGACTCAGGGGCCCAGAGTTCCCTCCACTTT; cdr3_aa: CASSQDSGAQSSLHF
d_call: TRBD1; clone_size: NA; v_call: TRBV11-3; j_call: TRBJ1-1; cdr3_length: 14; cdr3_nt: TGTGCCAGCAGCTTAGGGACAGGGGGAGCTGAAGCTTTCTTT; cdr3_aa: CASSLGTGGAEAFF
d_call: TRBD1; clone_size: few; v_call: TRBV5-4; j_call: TRBJ1-1; cdr3_length: 16; cdr3_nt: TGTGCCAGCAGCTTGGTGGCAGGGGGTAGGGACACTGAAGCTTTCTTT; cdr3_aa: CASSLVAGGRDTEAFF
d_call: NA; clone_size: NA; v_call: TRBV6-5; j_call: TRBJ1-1; cdr3_length: 13; cdr3_nt: TGTGCCAGCAGTTACTCGAGGGGGACTGAAGCTTTCTTT; cdr3_aa: CASSYSRGTEAFF
d_call: TRBD1; clone_size: NA; v_call: TRBV10-2; j_call: TRBJ2-2; cdr3_length: 19; cdr3_nt: TGCGCCAGCAGTGGACCGGGACAGGGGAGACAGGCGAACACCGGGGAGCTGTTTTTT; cdr3_aa: CASSGPGQGRQANTGELFF
d_call: NA; clone_size: NA; v_call: TRBV24-1; j_call: TRBJ2-2; cdr3_length: 18; cdr3_nt: TGTGCCACCAGTGATTTGCCCGGCAGGCAGGGGAACACCGGGGAGCTGTTTTTT; cdr3_aa: CATSDLPGRQGNTGELFF
d_call: NA; clone_size: NA; v_call: TRBV7-2; j_call: TRBJ2-1; cdr3_length: 14; cdr3_nt: TGTGCCAGCAGCTTAGGGACTGCCTACAATGAGCAGTTCTTC; cdr3_aa: CASSLGTAYNEQFF
d_call: TRBD2; clone_size: NA; v_call: TRBV7-3; j_call: TRBJ2-5; cdr3_length: 15; cdr3_nt: TGTGCCAGCAGCTCAGGACGGGGGGGCCACGAGACCCAGTACTTC; cdr3_aa: CASSSGRGGHETQYF
d_call: TRBD1; clone_size: NA; v_call: TRBV7-2; j_call: TRBJ1-6; cdr3_length: 17; cdr3_nt: TGTGCCAGCAGCCCCGTTGGACAGGCCCGGCTAAATTCACCCCTCCACTTT; cdr3_aa: CASSPVGQARLNSPLHF
d_call: TRBD2; clone_size: NA; v_call: TRBV7-9; j_call: TRBJ2-5; cdr3_length: 17; cdr3_nt: TGTGCCAGCAGCTTTAGGGGAGGGCTAGCGTCGGGAGAGACCCAGTACTTC; cdr3_aa: CASSFRGGLASGETQYF
d_call: TRBD1; clone_size: NA; v_call: TRBV4-1; j_call: TRBJ1-3; cdr3_length: 17; cdr3_nt: TGCGCCAGCAGCCGAACTTCCGGGACAGACTCTGGAAACACCATATATTTT; cdr3_aa: CASSRTSGTDSGNTIYF
d_call: TRBD2; clone_size: NA; v_call: TRBV18; j_call: TRBJ2-3; cdr3_length: 15; cdr3_nt: TGTGCCAGCTCCCCGCCGGGGGGGGGCCGAGATACGCAGTATTTT; cdr3_aa: CASSPPGGGRDTQYF
d_call: NA; clone_size: NA; v_call: TRBV10-3; j_call: TRBJ2-7; cdr3_length: 12; cdr3_nt: TGTGCCATCAGTGATCAGGGCGACGAGCAGTACTTC; cdr3_aa: CAISDQGDEQYF
d_call: NA; clone_size: NA; v_call: TRBV5-1; j_call: TRBJ1-4; cdr3_length: 15; cdr3_nt: TGCGCCAGCAGCAGCTCCGGGACATTCTATGAAAAACTGTTTTTT; cdr3_aa: CASSSSGTFYEKLFF
d_call: TRBD2; clone_size: NA; v_call: TRBV11-2; j_call: TRBJ2-7; cdr3_length: 14; cdr3_nt: TGTGCCAGCAGCTTAGGGGACTACTCCTACGAGCAGTACTTC; cdr3_aa: CASSLGDYSYEQYF